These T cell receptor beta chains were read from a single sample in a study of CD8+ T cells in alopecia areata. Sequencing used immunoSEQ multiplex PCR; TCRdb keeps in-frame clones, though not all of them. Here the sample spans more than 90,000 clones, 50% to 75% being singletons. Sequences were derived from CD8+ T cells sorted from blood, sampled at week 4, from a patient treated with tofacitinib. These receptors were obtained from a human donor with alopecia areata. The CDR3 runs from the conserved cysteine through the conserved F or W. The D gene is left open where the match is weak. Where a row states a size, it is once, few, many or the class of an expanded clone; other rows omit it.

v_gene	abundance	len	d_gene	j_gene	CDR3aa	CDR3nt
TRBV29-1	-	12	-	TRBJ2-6	CSVLTGANVLTF	TGCAGCGTTTTGACTGGGGCCAACGTCCTGACTTTC
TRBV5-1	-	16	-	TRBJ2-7	CASSPQMGRSSYEQYF	TGCGCCAGCAGCCCGCAAATGGGCAGGAGCTCCTACGAGCAGTACTTC
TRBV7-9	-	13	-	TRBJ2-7	CASSLDSSYEQYF	TGTGCCAGCAGCTTAGACAGCTCCTACGAGCAGTACTTC
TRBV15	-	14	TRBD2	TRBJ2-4	CATTAGGGGNIQYF	TGTGCCACCACCGCGGGGGGAGGTGGAAACATTCAGTACTTC
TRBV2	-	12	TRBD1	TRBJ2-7	CAVVGQSYEQYF	TGTGCCGTAGTGGGACAGTCCTACGAGCAGTACTTC
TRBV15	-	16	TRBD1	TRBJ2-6	CATRSKQGSGANVLTF	TGTGCCACCAGAAGTAAACAGGGGTCTGGGGCCAACGTCCTGACTTTC
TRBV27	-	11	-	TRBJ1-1	CASRWETEAFF	TGTGCCAGCCGGTGGGAAACTGAAGCTTTCTTT
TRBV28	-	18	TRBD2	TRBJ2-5	CASSLAPLSSTSPETQYF	TGTGCCAGCAGTTTAGCCCCCCTATCGTCGACTAGCCCTGAGACCCAGTACTTC
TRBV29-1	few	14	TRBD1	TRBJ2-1	CSVEGTGEINEQFF	TGCAGCGTTGAAGGGACAGGGGAGATAAATGAGCAGTTCTTC
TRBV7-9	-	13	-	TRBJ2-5	CASSRGLQETQYF	TGTGCCAGCAGCCGAGGACTACAAGAGACCCAGTACTTC
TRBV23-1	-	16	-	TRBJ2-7	CASSQSPIHSSYEQYF	TGCGCTAGCAGTCAATCCCCTATCCACAGCTCCTACGAGCAGTACTTC
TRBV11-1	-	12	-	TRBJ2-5	CASSGTGETQYF	TGTGCCAGTTCCGGTACAGGAGAGACCCAGTACTTC
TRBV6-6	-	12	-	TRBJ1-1	CASSYVNTEAFF	TGTGCCAGCAGTTATGTGAACACTGAAGCTTTCTTT
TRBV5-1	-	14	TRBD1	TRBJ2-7	CASSFGTGGYEQYF	TGCGCCAGCAGCTTCGGGACAGGGGGTTACGAGCAGTACTTC
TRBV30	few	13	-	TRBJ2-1	CAWNGGAGNEQFF	TGTGCCTGGAACGGGGGAGCGGGCAATGAGCAGTTCTTC
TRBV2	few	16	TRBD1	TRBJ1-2	CASSEAPTGAAYGYTF	TGTGCCAGCAGTGAAGCCCCGACAGGGGCCGCCTATGGCTACACCTTC
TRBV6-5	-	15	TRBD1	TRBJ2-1	CASSVKATGSNEQFF	TGTGCCAGCAGCGTAAAGGCGACAGGGTCGAATGAGCAGTTCTTC
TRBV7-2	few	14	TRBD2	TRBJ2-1	CASSSLAAGNEQFF	TGTGCCAGCAGCTCCCTAGCGGCGGGGAATGAGCAGTTCTTC
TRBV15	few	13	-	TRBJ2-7	CATGGAQSYEQYF	TGTGCCACCGGTGGGGCGCAGTCCTACGAGCAGTACTTC
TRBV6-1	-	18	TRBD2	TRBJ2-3	CASSEILAGGPGTDTQYF	TGTGCCAGCAGTGAGATACTAGCGGGGGGCCCAGGCACAGATACGCAGTATTTT
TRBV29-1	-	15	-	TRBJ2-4	CSVNGYEGNKNIQYF	TGCAGCGTTAACGGTTATGAAGGGAATAAAAACATTCAGTACTTC
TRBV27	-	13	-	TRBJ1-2	CASSLFPGDGYTF	TGTGCCAGCAGTTTATTTCCAGGGGATGGCTACACCTTC
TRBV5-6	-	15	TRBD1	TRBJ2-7	CASSFLRDRGYEQYF	TGTGCCAGCAGCTTTCTTCGGGACAGGGGATACGAGCAGTACTTC
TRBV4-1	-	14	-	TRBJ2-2	CASSLEGAGRELFF	TGCGCCAGCAGCCTCGAGGGAGCGGGCCGGGAGCTGTTTTTT
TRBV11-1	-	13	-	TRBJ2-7	CASGMGPSYEQYF	TGTGCCAGCGGGATGGGACCTTCCTACGAGCAGTACTTC
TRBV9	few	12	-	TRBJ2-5	CASSVGMETQYF	TGTGCCAGCAGCGTAGGTATGGAGACCCAGTACTTC
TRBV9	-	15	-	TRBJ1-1	CASSVEEGIGTEAFF	TGTGCCAGCAGCGTTGAGGAGGGGATAGGCACTGAAGCTTTCTTT
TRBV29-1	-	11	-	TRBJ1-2	CSVVTDYGYTF	TGCAGCGTTGTGACAGACTATGGCTACACCTTC
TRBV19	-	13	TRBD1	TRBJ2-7	CASSIGTGSEQYF	TGTGCCAGTAGTATTGGGACAGGGAGCGAGCAGTACTTC
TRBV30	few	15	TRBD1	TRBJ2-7	CAWSPPDRGAYEQYF	TGTGCCTGGAGTCCCCCGGACAGGGGAGCCTACGAGCAGTACTTC
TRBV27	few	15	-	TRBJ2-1	CASSLSGVLHNEQFF	TGTGCCAGCAGTTTATCGGGGGTTTTGCACAATGAGCAGTTCTTC
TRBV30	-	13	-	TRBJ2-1	CAWSVRGNSEQFF	TGTGCCTGGAGTGTTCGGGGAAACAGTGAGCAGTTCTTC
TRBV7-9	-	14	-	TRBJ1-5	CASSLDGSNQPQHF	TGTGCCAGCAGCTTGGACGGTAGCAATCAGCCCCAGCATTTT
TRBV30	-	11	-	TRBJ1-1	CAWRTVPEAFF	TGTGCCTGGCGGACCGTCCCTGAAGCTTTCTTT
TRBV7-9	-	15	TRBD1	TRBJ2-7	CASSLRGQGPYEQYF	TGTGCCAGCAGCTTGAGGGGACAGGGCCCCTACGAGCAGTACTTC
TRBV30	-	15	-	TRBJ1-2	CAWSPSVGGRYGYTF	TGTGCCTGGAGTCCCTCAGTTGGGGGGCGCTATGGCTACACCTTC
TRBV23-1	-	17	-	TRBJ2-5	CASSRFAATKIQETQYF	TGCGCCAGCAGTCGGTTCGCCGCGACAAAGATCCAAGAGACCCAGTACTTC
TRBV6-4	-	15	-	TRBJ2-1	CASSDVAGTNNEQFF	TGTGCCAGCAGTGACGTCGCTGGAACAAACAATGAGCAGTTCTTC
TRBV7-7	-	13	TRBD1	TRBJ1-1	CASSEGQGAEAFF	TGTGCTAGCAGCGAGGGACAGGGGGCTGAAGCTTTCTTT
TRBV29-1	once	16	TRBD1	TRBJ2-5	CSVEVTGTSLGETQYF	TGCAGCGTTGAAGTGACAGGGACGTCGTTGGGAGAGACCCAGTACTTC
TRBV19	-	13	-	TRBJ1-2	CASDLGPLGGYTF	TGTGCCAGTGACCTGGGCCCGCTGGGTGGCTACACCTTC
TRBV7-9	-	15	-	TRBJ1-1	CASSPQGHLNTEAFF	TGTGCCAGCAGCCCTCAGGGACACTTGAACACTGAAGCTTTCTTT
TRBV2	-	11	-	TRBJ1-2	CARTENYGYTF	TGTGCCAGAACAGAGAACTATGGCTACACCTTC
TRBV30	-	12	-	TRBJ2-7	CAWSGGSGEQYF	TGTGCCTGGAGTGGAGGGTCCGGCGAGCAGTACTTC
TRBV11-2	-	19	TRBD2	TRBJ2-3	CASSSHGETSGERTDTQYF	TGTGCCAGCAGCTCCCACGGCGAGACTAGCGGGGAGCGCACAGATACGCAGTATTTT
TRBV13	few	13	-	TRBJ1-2	CASSLTANYGYTF	TGTGCCAGCAGCCTGACAGCGAACTATGGCTACACCTTC
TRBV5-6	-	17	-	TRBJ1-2	CASSSQPARTANYGYTF	TGTGCCAGCAGCTCTCAACCGGCCAGGACCGCTAACTATGGCTACACCTTC
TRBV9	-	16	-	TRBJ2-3	CASSGGLPIGADTQYF	TGTGCCAGCAGCGGGGGACTTCCCATCGGGGCAGATACGCAGTATTTT
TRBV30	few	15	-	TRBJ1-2	CAWSEIGTSSYGYTF	TGTGCCTGGAGCGAAATAGGGACCTCCAGCTATGGCTACACCTTC
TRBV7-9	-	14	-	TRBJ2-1	CASTEWERTNEQFF	TGTGCCAGCACCGAGTGGGAGCGTACCAATGAGCAGTTCTTC
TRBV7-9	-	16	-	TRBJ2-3	CASSPPFGPNTDTQYF	TGTGCCAGCAGCCCCCCTTTTGGTCCCAACACAGATACGCAGTATTTT